This T cell receptor (beta chain) was captured by sequencing in a study of T cells expressing NK-cell markers. Whole-study context: According to the study, TCR beta repertoires originated from sorted CD3+CD56+NKG2C+, CD3+CD56+NKG2C- and CD3+CD56-NKG2C+ T cells. Study-wide results and limits: NKG2C+ dominant clonotypes from more than 5 donors made up about 1.0-7.5% of CD8+ T cells. Where a handful of donors were concerned, these clonotypes also led the CD3+CD56-NKG2C+ fraction.

TCRdb re-called the 5' RACE reads, yielding one record per CDR3 amino acid sequence without DNA. The sample yields 350,000 to 450,000 distinct CDR3 sequences, of which the top ten take up around 4.9%. Details on this clonotype: Its antigen is still unknown.

This TCR came from a man aged 18-69 years in good health. What was sequenced was blood T cells: a sorted CD56 or NKG2C T cell subset, CD4+ or CD8+ T cells, or bulk PBMC T cells (not recorded which).

CDR3 amino acids: CASSYTSQGKGNIQYF. The chain links TRBV6-5 to TRBJ2-4; absent DNA, TCRdb's TRBD2 call cannot be checked. Germline V lookup: CDR1 MNHEY, CDR2 SVGAGI. The CDR3 loop spans 16 amino acids.